Listed below are T cell receptor beta chains from one sample, sequenced in a study of T cell changes during pregnancy in multiple sclerosis. Sequenced by immunoSEQ multiplex PCR; TCRdb stores in-frame clones only, minus some. The top ten hold 0.7% to 1% of the sample, which has some 85,000 clones, around 94% seen once. Sample: peripheral blood, taken in the third trimester of pregnancy. The receptor set was obtained from a female donor with multiple sclerosis, enrolled in a pregnancy study. Each CDR3 is given with its conserved first and last residue. Fields, in order: CDR3 protein, CDR3 DNA, J gene, clone size, D gene, V gene. D genes are given only for firm matches. The size entry is marked missing in some rows and otherwise reads once, few, many or a size class.

cdr3_aa: CASKAGGETQYF
cdr3_nt: TGTGCCAGCAAGGCGGGGGGAGAGACCCAGTACTTC
j_call: TRBJ2-5
clone_size: .
d_call: TRBD2
v_call: TRBV7-9

cdr3_aa: CATSARREKETQYF
cdr3_nt: TGTGCCACCAGCGCCCGACGGGAGAAAGAGACCCAGTACTTC
j_call: TRBJ2-5
clone_size: .
d_call: .
v_call: TRBV15

cdr3_aa: CAISRDTNTEAFF
cdr3_nt: TGTGCCATCAGCCGGGACACCAACACTGAAGCTTTCTTT
j_call: TRBJ1-1
clone_size: .
d_call: .
v_call: TRBV10-3

cdr3_aa: CASSRGYRVKNIQYF
cdr3_nt: TGTGCCAGCAGCCGAGGGTACAGGGTCAAAAACATTCAGTACTTC
j_call: TRBJ2-4
clone_size: .
d_call: .
v_call: TRBV5-6

cdr3_aa: CASSENGRGSSYNEQFF
cdr3_nt: TGTGCCAGCAGTGAAAACGGCAGGGGAAGCTCCTACAATGAGCAGTTCTTC
j_call: TRBJ2-1
clone_size: .
d_call: .
v_call: TRBV25-1

cdr3_aa: CASRYGLEGATDTQYF
cdr3_nt: TGCGCCAGCAGGTATGGTTTGGAGGGAGCCACAGATACGCAGTATTTT
j_call: TRBJ2-3
clone_size: .
d_call: .
v_call: TRBV5-1

cdr3_aa: CASSAYRGVATEAFF
cdr3_nt: TGCGCCAGCAGCGCCTACAGGGGGGTAGCGACTGAAGCTTTCTTT
j_call: TRBJ1-1
clone_size: .
d_call: TRBD1
v_call: TRBV5-1

cdr3_aa: CASSVGGQYYEQYF
cdr3_nt: TGTGCCAGCAGCGTGGGGGGGCAATACTACGAGCAGTACTTC
j_call: TRBJ2-7
clone_size: .
d_call: .
v_call: TRBV13

cdr3_aa: CASSPTPGGIGSTEQYF
cdr3_nt: TGTGCCAGCTCACCCACTCCCGGGGGGATTGGGTCTACGGAGCAGTACTTC
j_call: TRBJ2-7
clone_size: .
d_call: TRBD2
v_call: TRBV18

cdr3_aa: CASSPLAGGKKETQYF
cdr3_nt: TGCGCCAGCAGCCCGTTAGCGGGAGGTAAAAAAGAGACCCAGTACTTC
j_call: TRBJ2-5
clone_size: once
d_call: TRBD2
v_call: TRBV4-1

cdr3_aa: CASSFMRTGTKGELFF
cdr3_nt: TGTGCCAGCAGCTTTATGCGGACAGGGACGAAAGGGGAGCTGTTTTTT
j_call: TRBJ2-2
clone_size: .
d_call: TRBD1
v_call: TRBV7-9

cdr3_aa: CASSGSGGAYNEQFF
cdr3_nt: TGTGCCAGCAGCGGCAGCGGGGGGGCCTACAATGAGCAGTTCTTC
j_call: TRBJ2-1
clone_size: .
d_call: TRBD2
v_call: TRBV9

cdr3_aa: CASSQGRTNYGYTF
cdr3_nt: TGCGCCAGCAGCCAGGGGAGGACTAACTATGGCTACACCTTC
j_call: TRBJ1-2
clone_size: .
d_call: .
v_call: TRBV4-1

cdr3_aa: CSVEGYVGTGYQETQYF
cdr3_nt: TGCAGCGTTGAAGGATATGTGGGGACAGGGTACCAAGAGACCCAGTACTTC
j_call: TRBJ2-5
clone_size: .
d_call: TRBD1
v_call: TRBV29-1

cdr3_aa: CASTLPVRGSGTEAFF
cdr3_nt: TGTGCCAGCACCCTCCCCGTAAGGGGGTCGGGCACTGAAGCTTTCTTT
j_call: TRBJ1-1
clone_size: .
d_call: .
v_call: TRBV28

cdr3_aa: CASSSNRGRNTEAFF
cdr3_nt: TGTGCCAGCTCGTCCAACAGGGGAAGGAACACTGAAGCTTTCTTT
j_call: TRBJ1-1
clone_size: .
d_call: TRBD1
v_call: TRBV18

cdr3_aa: CASSVSGTGFYEQYF
cdr3_nt: TGTGCCAGCAGCGTTAGCGGGACAGGGTTCTACGAGCAGTACTTC
j_call: TRBJ2-7
clone_size: .
d_call: .
v_call: TRBV11-2

cdr3_aa: CASSSSGAMTQYF
cdr3_nt: TGTGCCAGCAGTTCATCGGGGGCGATGACCCAGTACTTC
j_call: TRBJ2-5
clone_size: .
d_call: .
v_call: TRBV27

cdr3_aa: CASSLGDRGNQPQHF
cdr3_nt: TGCGCCAGCAGCTTGGGTGACAGGGGGAACCAGCCCCAGCATTTT
j_call: TRBJ1-5
clone_size: .
d_call: TRBD1
v_call: TRBV5-1

cdr3_aa: CAWSVIRGQETQYF
cdr3_nt: TGTGCCTGGAGTGTAATCAGGGGCCAAGAGACCCAGTACTTC
j_call: TRBJ2-5
clone_size: .
d_call: .
v_call: TRBV30

cdr3_aa: CASSQASEFGAHEQYF
cdr3_nt: TGCGCCAGCAGCCAAGCCTCCGAGTTTGGGGCTCACGAGCAGTACTTC
j_call: TRBJ2-7
clone_size: .
d_call: .
v_call: TRBV4-1

cdr3_aa: CASSLDRERYEQYF
cdr3_nt: TGTGCCAGCAGTTTAGACAGGGAGCGCTACGAGCAGTACTTC
j_call: TRBJ2-7
clone_size: once
d_call: TRBD1
v_call: TRBV27

cdr3_aa: CASSHTSYEQYF
cdr3_nt: TGTGCCAGCAGCCATACATCCTACGAGCAGTACTTC
j_call: TRBJ2-7
clone_size: .
d_call: .
v_call: TRBV14

cdr3_aa: CASSPNLQANEQFF
cdr3_nt: TGTGCCAGCTCACCAAATTTACAGGCCAATGAGCAGTTCTTC
j_call: TRBJ2-1
clone_size: .
d_call: .
v_call: TRBV18

cdr3_aa: CASSPELANEQFF
cdr3_nt: TGTGCCAGCAGTCCTGAGTTAGCAAATGAGCAGTTCTTC
j_call: TRBJ2-1
clone_size: .
d_call: .
v_call: TRBV7-9

cdr3_aa: CASSESRGYGNTIYF
cdr3_nt: TGTGCCAGCAGTGAGTCCAGGGGCTACGGAAACACCATATATTTT
j_call: TRBJ1-3
clone_size: .
d_call: .
v_call: TRBV6-1

cdr3_aa: CASSPTVSGELFF
cdr3_nt: TGTGCCAGCAGCCCGACAGTCAGCGGGGAGCTGTTTTTT
j_call: TRBJ2-2
clone_size: .
d_call: .
v_call: TRBV5-4

cdr3_aa: CASSLLTETQYF
cdr3_nt: TGTGCCAGCAGCTTACTAACGGAGACCCAGTACTTC
j_call: TRBJ2-5
clone_size: few
d_call: .
v_call: TRBV7-2

cdr3_aa: CASSGVPASYNEQFF
cdr3_nt: TGTGCCAGCAGCGGAGTCCCCGCCTCCTACAATGAGCAGTTCTTC
j_call: TRBJ2-1
clone_size: .
d_call: .
v_call: TRBV9

cdr3_aa: CASSESSGIVETQYF
cdr3_nt: TGCGCCAGCAGTGAGTCTTCAGGGATCGTGGAGACCCAGTACTTC
j_call: TRBJ2-5
clone_size: .
d_call: .
v_call: TRBV10-1

cdr3_aa: CASSVPDRDEQYF
cdr3_nt: TGTGCCAGCAGCGTGCCGGACAGGGACGAGCAGTACTTC
j_call: TRBJ2-7
clone_size: .
d_call: TRBD1
v_call: TRBV5-4

cdr3_aa: CASSVALEVGEETQYF
cdr3_nt: TGTGCCAGCAGCGTAGCCCTGGAAGTGGGCGAAGAGACCCAGTACTTC
j_call: TRBJ2-5
clone_size: .
d_call: .
v_call: TRBV9

cdr3_aa: CASSDDRSRRRYGYTF
cdr3_nt: TGTGCCAGCAGCGACGACAGAAGCCGGAGAAGGTATGGCTACACCTTC
j_call: TRBJ1-2
clone_size: .
d_call: .
v_call: TRBV7-9

cdr3_aa: CASSPTGFVAEKLFF
cdr3_nt: TGTGCCAGCAGCCCAACGGGGTTCGTTGCGGAAAAACTGTTTTTT
j_call: TRBJ1-4
clone_size: .
d_call: .
v_call: TRBV7-2

cdr3_aa: CASSLRQGTDTQYF
cdr3_nt: TGCGCCAGCAGCCTCCGACAGGGCACAGATACGCAGTATTTT
j_call: TRBJ2-3
clone_size: .
d_call: .
v_call: TRBV5-1

cdr3_aa: CASSLLYRDTQREKETQYF
cdr3_nt: TGTGCCAGCAGCTTATTATACCGGGACACTCAAAGGGAGAAAGAGACCCAGTACTTC
j_call: TRBJ2-5
clone_size: .
d_call: .
v_call: TRBV7-6

cdr3_aa: CATSRGQGLITEAFF
cdr3_nt: TGTGCCACCAGCAGGGGACAGGGCCTAATCACTGAAGCTTTCTTT
j_call: TRBJ1-1
clone_size: .
d_call: TRBD1
v_call: TRBV15

cdr3_aa: CASSVFGVWTGGSETQYF
cdr3_nt: TGTGCCAGCAGTGTCTTTGGTGTATGGACAGGAGGATCAGAGACCCAGTACTTC
j_call: TRBJ2-5
clone_size: .
d_call: TRBD1
v_call: TRBV6-1

cdr3_aa: CASSLEPGGYEQYF
cdr3_nt: TGTGCCAGCAGCTTGGAACCAGGGGGCTACGAGCAGTACTTC
j_call: TRBJ2-7
clone_size: .
d_call: TRBD1
v_call: TRBV5-4

cdr3_aa: CASSRILAENLNTEAFF
cdr3_nt: TGTGCCAGCTCTCGCATCTTGGCGGAGAACTTGAACACTGAAGCTTTCTTT
j_call: TRBJ1-1
clone_size: once
d_call: .
v_call: TRBV18

cdr3_aa: CASSLSDRGRGTQYF
cdr3_nt: TGTGCCAGCAGCTTATCAGACAGGGGCAGGGGTACGCAGTATTTT
j_call: TRBJ2-3
clone_size: .
d_call: TRBD1
v_call: TRBV5-4

cdr3_aa: CASKPGEDYGYTF
cdr3_nt: TGTGCCAGTAAGCCGGGGGAGGACTATGGCTACACCTTC
j_call: TRBJ1-2
clone_size: once
d_call: .
v_call: TRBV28

cdr3_aa: CASILAGRQHGYTF
cdr3_nt: TGTGCCAGTATTCTTGCCGGGAGACAGCATGGCTACACCTTC
j_call: TRBJ1-2
clone_size: .
d_call: .
v_call: TRBV19

cdr3_aa: CASSVDTGRRDTQYF
cdr3_nt: TGTGCCAGCAGCGTAGATACGGGGAGGAGAGATACGCAGTATTTT
j_call: TRBJ2-3
clone_size: .
d_call: .
v_call: TRBV9